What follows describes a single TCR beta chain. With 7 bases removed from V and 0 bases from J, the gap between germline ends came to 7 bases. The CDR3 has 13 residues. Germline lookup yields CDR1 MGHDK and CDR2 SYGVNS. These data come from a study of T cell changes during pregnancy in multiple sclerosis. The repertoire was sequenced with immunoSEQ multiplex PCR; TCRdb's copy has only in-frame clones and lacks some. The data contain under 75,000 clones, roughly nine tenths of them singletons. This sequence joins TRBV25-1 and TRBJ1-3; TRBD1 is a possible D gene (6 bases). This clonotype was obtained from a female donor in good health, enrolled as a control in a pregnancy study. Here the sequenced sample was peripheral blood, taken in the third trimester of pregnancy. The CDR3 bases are TGTGCCAGCACAGGGGTCTCTGGAAACACCATATATTTT. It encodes CASTGVSGNTIYF.